These T cell receptor beta chains were read from a single sample in a study of blood T cell repertoires in COVID-19. Repertoires were generated with immunoSEQ multiplex PCR, while TCRdb's copy carries only in-frame clones and drops some. The repertoire includes around 42,000 clones, 88% of them detected once, and about 4.8% sits in the top ten. Specimen: peripheral blood. Every receptor here comes from a human donor in a cohort sampled during active COVID-19. The CDR3 runs from the conserved cysteine through the conserved F or W. D genes are given only for firm matches. Clone size, where shown, is once, few, many, or a class for clones that have expanded.

DNA | CDR3 | V | size | D | J
TGTGCCACCAGTGACAGGGTAAATGAGCAGTTCTTC | CATSDRVNEQFF | TRBV24-1 | once | . | TRBJ2-1
TGTGCCAGCAGCTCCTCTTTGTGGGGGGACAGGAACGAGCAGTACTTC | CASSSSLWGDRNEQYF | TRBV7-9 | . | TRBD1 | TRBJ2-7
TGTGCCAGCAGCTCGAAAGGGGCGGTTGCAACTAATGAAAAACTGTTTTTT | CASSSKGAVATNEKLFF | TRBV7-6 | once | . | TRBJ1-4
TGTGCCAGCAGCCAAGAACGGACAGGGAGGAACAATGAGCAGTTCTTC | CASSQERTGRNNEQFF | TRBV14 | . | TRBD1 | TRBJ2-1
TGTGCCAGCGCGTTTAGCGGGAGAACAGATACGCAGTATTTT | CASAFSGRTDTQYF | TRBV7-9 | . | TRBD2 | TRBJ2-3
TGTGCCAGCAGCTTAGGGGGACTAGCGGGAGAAGAGCAGTTCTTC | CASSLGGLAGEEQFF | TRBV7-6 | . | TRBD2 | TRBJ2-1
TGTGCCAGTAGTGCGGCTTCCTTTGCGCAGTATTTT | CASSAASFAQYF | TRBV19 | . | . | TRBJ2-3
TGTGCCAGCAGGACAGGAGTCACTGAAGCTTTCTTT | CASRTGVTEAFF | TRBV27 | . | . | TRBJ1-1
TGTGCCAGCAGCCCCCCGGGACTAGCGGGACGCGAGCAGTACTTC | CASSPPGLAGREQYF | TRBV28 | . | TRBD2 | TRBJ2-7
TGTGCCAGCAGCTTAAGCGGGAGGCCCTACAATGAGCAGTTCTTC | CASSLSGRPYNEQFF | TRBV11-1 | . | TRBD2 | TRBJ2-1
TGTGCCAGCAGCAGGGACAGGAGAGCTAACTATGGCTACACCTTC | CASSRDRRANYGYTF | TRBV28 | once | TRBD1 | TRBJ1-2
TGTGCCAGCACCGAACAGTTATCTAACACTGAAGCTTTCTTT | CASTEQLSNTEAFF | TRBV6-5 | . | . | TRBJ1-1
TGTGCCAGCAGCGTCTCGGGGTACACTGAAGCTTTCTTT | CASSVSGYTEAFF | TRBV9 | . | . | TRBJ1-1
TGTGCCAGCAGCTGGGGACAGGACTCCTACGAGCAGTACTTC | CASSWGQDSYEQYF | TRBV5-6 | . | TRBD1 | TRBJ2-7
TGTGCCAGCAGCCGAGGACAGCGGATCTCCTACGAGCAGTACTTC | CASSRGQRISYEQYF | TRBV11-3 | . | . | TRBJ2-7
TGTGCCAGCAGTCCCCTCTTCGGAGAGACCCAGTACTTC | CASSPLFGETQYF | TRBV12-3/TRBV12-4 | . | . | TRBJ2-5
TGTGCCACCAAAGGGACAGGGTTGGCCGGGGAGCTGTTTTTT | CATKGTGLAGELFF | TRBV24-1 | few | TRBD1 | TRBJ2-2
TGTGCCAGCAGCCAGGCCGGGACTAGCTCCTACGAGCAGTACTTC | CASSQAGTSSYEQYF | TRBV14 | . | TRBD2 | TRBJ2-7
TGTGCCACCCGCGGCCTCCCGGACAACGAGCAGTACTTC | CATRGLPDNEQYF | TRBV28 | . | . | TRBJ2-7
TGCGCCAGCAACTCCGGGGGCGGGAGGTCCAATGAGCAGTTCTTC | CASNSGGGRSNEQFF | TRBV5-1 | . | TRBD2 | TRBJ2-1
TGTGCCAGCAGCCCTCTGGGGGGGGAGACCGGGGAGCTGTTTTTT | CASSPLGGETGELFF | TRBV11-2 | . | TRBD2 | TRBJ2-2
TGTGCCAGCAGCTCCACAGGGAACGAGCAGTACTTC | CASSSTGNEQYF | TRBV3-1/TRBV3-2 | . | . | TRBJ2-7
TGTGCCAGCAGCCATTCTTCGGACAGGGGGCGCGAGCAGTACTTC | CASSHSSDRGREQYF | TRBV4-2 | . | TRBD1 | TRBJ2-7
TGTGCCAGCAGCTTAGGCCCGGGGACTAGCGCGTACAATGAGCAGTTCTTC | CASSLGPGTSAYNEQFF | TRBV11-2 | . | TRBD2 | TRBJ2-1
TGTGCCAGCAGGAGAAGCCTTATGAACACTGAAGCTTTCTTT | CASRRSLMNTEAFF | TRBV2 | . | . | TRBJ1-1
TGCGCCAGCAGCCAAGGTCCGTTGCCTAGCGGGCGAGACACCGGGGAGCTGTTTTTT | CASSQGPLPSGRDTGELFF | TRBV4-1 | . | TRBD2 | TRBJ2-2
TGTGCCAGCAGCCCCCGGGGGTGGAACACTGAAGCTTTCTTT | CASSPRGWNTEAFF | TRBV11-2 | . | . | TRBJ1-1
TGTGCCAGCAGTGCGAATAACGGAGATGAGCAGTTCTTC | CASSANNGDEQFF | TRBV28 | . | . | TRBJ2-1
TGTGCCAGCAGTGAGACTAGCGGGTCAACCGGGGAGCTGTTTTTT | CASSETSGSTGELFF | TRBV6-1 | . | TRBD2 | TRBJ2-2
TGTGCCAGCAGGGGCGAGACGTGGGCCACAAATTACGAGCAGTACTTC | CASRGETWATNYEQYF | TRBV2 | . | . | TRBJ2-7
TGTGCCAGCAGTTTAGGCTCGTGGGAGGCTGGAAACACCATATATTTT | CASSLGSWEAGNTIYF | TRBV27 | . | . | TRBJ1-3
TGTGCCAGCAGCTTAGGTTCTGACTATGGCTACACCTTC | CASSLGSDYGYTF | TRBV7-9 | . | . | TRBJ1-2
TGTGCCAGCAGCTTAGCGCTATCAGGGGGCTACGAGCAGTACTTC | CASSLALSGGYEQYF | TRBV7-9 | . | TRBD1 | TRBJ2-7
TGCAGCGTTGACTATTCGAACACCGGGGAGCTGTTTTTT | CSVDYSNTGELFF | TRBV29-1 | . | . | TRBJ2-2
TGTGCCAGCAGCTTAACGGGACAGGGGATCAATGAGCAGTTCTTC | CASSLTGQGINEQFF | TRBV7-9 | once | TRBD1 | TRBJ2-1
TGTGCCACCAGCCCGGGACAGCGAAGCTCCACAGATACGCAGTATTTT | CATSPGQRSSTDTQYF | TRBV15 | . | TRBD1 | TRBJ2-3
TGCGCCAGCAGAATGCACAGACACAGATATGGCTACACCTTC | CASRMHRHRYGYTF | TRBV5-1 | once | . | TRBJ1-2
TGTGCCAGCAGCGCCACGACAGGAGGTAATGAAAAACTGTTTTTT | CASSATTGGNEKLFF | TRBV9 | . | . | TRBJ1-4
TGTGCTAGTGGTTTGATCGGGAGGGATGAGCAGTTCTTC | CASGLIGRDEQFF | TRBV12-5 | . | TRBD2 | TRBJ2-1
TGTGCCAGCAGTTACAGGGGAATTGGCTACACCTTC | CASSYRGIGYTF | TRBV6-5 | . | . | TRBJ1-2
TGTGCCAGTAGTATAGCATGGGGACTAGCCGGGGACACCGGGGAGCTGTTTTTT | CASSIAWGLAGDTGELFF | TRBV19 | . | TRBD2 | TRBJ2-2
TGTGCCAGCAGTTACTCTCATGGGAGCTCCTACAATGAGCAGTTCTTC | CASSYSHGSSYNEQFF | TRBV6-5 | . | . | TRBJ2-1
TGTGCCAGCTCACCCTCGGTAATAGCGGGAGGGCCGAGTGAGCAGTTCTTC | CASSPSVIAGGPSEQFF | TRBV18 | . | TRBD2 | TRBJ2-1
TGTGCCACCAGTGACCTGAATCAGCCCCAGCATTTT | CATSDLNQPQHF | TRBV24-1 | . | . | TRBJ1-5
TGTGCCTGGAGTGCCGGTAGAAGCACAGATACGCAGTATTTT | CAWSAGRSTDTQYF | TRBV30 | . | . | TRBJ2-3
TGTGCCAGCAGTGAACAGGGGGCCGGGGAGCAGTACTTC | CASSEQGAGEQYF | TRBV6-1 | . | TRBD1 | TRBJ2-7
TGTGCCAGCAGCCAAAGGCTAGCGGAGGCTTATACGCAGTATTTT | CASSQRLAEAYTQYF | TRBV4-2 | . | TRBD2 | TRBJ2-3
TGTGCCAGCAGCCAGGGGCTCTACGAGCAGTACTTC | CASSQGLYEQYF | TRBV3-1/TRBV3-2 | . | . | TRBJ2-7
TGTGCCAGTAGCCGACAGGTGAACACTGAAGCTTTCTTT | CASSRQVNTEAFF | TRBV19 | . | . | TRBJ1-1
TGCAGTGCTAGTGGGCGGGCAACCTACGAGCAGTACTTC | CSASGRATYEQYF | TRBV20-1 | . | . | TRBJ2-7
TGTGCCAGCAGTTACTCGCCGGGACAGGGGTCCGGGGAGCTGTTTTTT | CASSYSPGQGSGELFF | TRBV6-5 | . | TRBD1 | TRBJ2-2
TGTGCCAGTAGTGAAGGACAGGGGACCAACTATGGCTACACCTTC | CASSEGQGTNYGYTF | TRBV19 | . | TRBD1 | TRBJ1-2
TGTGCCAGCAGTTCCCCCGGGAACACTGAAGCTTTCTTT | CASSSPGNTEAFF | TRBV28 | few | . | TRBJ1-1
TGTGCCAGCTCACCTGTTGCGGGAGTAAAAGAGACCCAGTACTTC | CASSPVAGVKETQYF | TRBV18 | . | TRBD2 | TRBJ2-5
TGTGCCAGCAGCCCCGGGGTTGTTGGTGCAGATACGCAGTATTTT | CASSPGVVGADTQYF | TRBV7-8 | once | . | TRBJ2-3
TGCGCCAGCAAGCCGGGACAGGGCCCCCCCTACGAGCAGTACTTC | CASKPGQGPPYEQYF | TRBV5-1 | . | TRBD1 | TRBJ2-7